This TCR beta chain was profiled in a study of blood T cell repertoires in COVID-19 (dated by TCRdb to 2020 to 2022). For context, the study as a whole: The collaborator samples originated in the United States, Italy and Spain and spanned the acute and convalescent phases of COVID-19. The prospective study material was composed of cDNA or gDNA derived from T cells, B-cell-depleted T cells, or PBMCs. Deeply sampled blood TCRbeta repertoires from subjects exposed to, actively infected with, or recovered from COVID-19 were included in the dataset. A freely available public database, intended as a resource for researchers studying the immune response to SARS-CoV-2, is where the repertoires were released. The samples were drawn from the first 160 participants of the ongoing ImmuneRACE study and from over a thousand subjects provided by 6 global collaborators. Nearly every sample came with metadata listing a de-identified subject ID, COVID-19 status, age in years and sex. Where available, HLA class I and class II types were taken from metadata supplied by the sample provider and were not determined by assay-based typing. The full study reports these points: The amount of clinical and demographic metadata varied by source and participant and was provided uncurated.

TCRbeta CDR3 regions were amplified from genomic DNA by means of the immunoSEQ Assay, a bias-controlled multiplex PCR. The authors processed their data as follows. Nucleated cell counts per sample were estimated from amplification of reference gene primers within the assay. To quantify the absolute abundance of each unique TCRbeta CDR3 rearrangement, sequence reads were collapsed and filtered. For each sample, productive Simpson clonality was calculated as the square root of Simpson's diversity index across productive rearrangements. The immuneACCESS repertoire file appears here via TCRdb, limited to in-frame rearrangements. These files lack a portion of the clones; in checked studies, under half of the deficit traces to unresolved V genes, and the cause of the others is not known. V and J calls and clone size are as listed in that table; D and trimming were resolved from the DNA. The sample has some 90,000 clones on record, roughly nine tenths of them singletons. The ten largest make up around 8.6% of the sample.

Reading from cysteine to phenylalanine, the CDR3 counts 14 amino acids. Only the CDR3 DNA is retained, 42 bases long and in frame from the first base. Ends trimmed: V by 4 bases, J by 0 bases; bases unmatched to a gene: 1. From a lookup of the germline V gene, CDR1 and CDR2 are SGHDT and YYEEEE. Concerning this clone: Its specific antigen is unknown. The record has no base qualities; no much larger clone is one base away.

Each collaborating institution followed its own protocols to collect whole blood in K2EDTA tubes. For TCRbeta analysis, collaborator samples were shipped as frozen whole blood, as isolated PBMCs, or as DNA extracted from either sample type. The TCR comes from a man over 45 with acute or convalescent COVID-19. The sequence is built from TRBV5-6 and TRBJ1-3; 7 bases in between match TRBD1. Specimen: peripheral blood. CDR3 loop: CASSNRGSGNTIYF. The nucleotide sequence reads TGTGCCAGCAGCAACAGGGGCTCTGGAAACACCATATATTTT.